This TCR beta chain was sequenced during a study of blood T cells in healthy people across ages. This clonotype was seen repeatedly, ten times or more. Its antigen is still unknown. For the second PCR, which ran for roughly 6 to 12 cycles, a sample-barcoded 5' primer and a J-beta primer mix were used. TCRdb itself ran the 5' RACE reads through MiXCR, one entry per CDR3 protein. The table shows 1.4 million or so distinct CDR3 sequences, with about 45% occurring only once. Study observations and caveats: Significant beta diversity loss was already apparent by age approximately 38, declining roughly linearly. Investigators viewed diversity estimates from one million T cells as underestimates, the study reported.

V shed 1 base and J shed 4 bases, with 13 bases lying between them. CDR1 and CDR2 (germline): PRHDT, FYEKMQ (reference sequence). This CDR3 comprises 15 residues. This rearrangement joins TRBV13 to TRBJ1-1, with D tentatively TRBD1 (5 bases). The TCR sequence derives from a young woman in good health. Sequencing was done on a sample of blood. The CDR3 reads CASSLDRGRVTEAFF. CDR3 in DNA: TGTGCCAGCAGCTTAGACCGGGGGAGGGTCACTGAAGCTTTCTTT.